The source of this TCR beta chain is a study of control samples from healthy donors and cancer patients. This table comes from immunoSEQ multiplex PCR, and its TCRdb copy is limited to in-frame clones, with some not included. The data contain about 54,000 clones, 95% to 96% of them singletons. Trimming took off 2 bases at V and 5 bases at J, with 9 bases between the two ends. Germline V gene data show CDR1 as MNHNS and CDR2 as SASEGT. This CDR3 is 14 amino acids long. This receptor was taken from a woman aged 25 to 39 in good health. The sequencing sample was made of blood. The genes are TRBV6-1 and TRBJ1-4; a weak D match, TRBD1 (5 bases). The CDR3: CASSELGLNEKLFF. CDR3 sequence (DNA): TGTGCCAGCAGTGAACTGGGGCTGAATGAAAAACTGTTTTTT.